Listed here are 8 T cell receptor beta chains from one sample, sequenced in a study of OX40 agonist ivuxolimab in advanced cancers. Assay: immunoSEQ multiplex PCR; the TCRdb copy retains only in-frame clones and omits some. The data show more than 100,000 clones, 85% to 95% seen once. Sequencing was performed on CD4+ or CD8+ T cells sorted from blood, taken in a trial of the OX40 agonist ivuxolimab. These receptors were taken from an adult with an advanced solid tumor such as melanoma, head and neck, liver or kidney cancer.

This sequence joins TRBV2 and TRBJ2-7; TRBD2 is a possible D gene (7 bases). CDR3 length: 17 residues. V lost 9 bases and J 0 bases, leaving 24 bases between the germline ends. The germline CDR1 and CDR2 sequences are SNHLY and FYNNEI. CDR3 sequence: CARGGGAGTVFSYEQYF. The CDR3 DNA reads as TGTGCCAGAGGTGGGGGGGCCGGTACTGTCTTCTCCTACGAGCAGTACTTC.

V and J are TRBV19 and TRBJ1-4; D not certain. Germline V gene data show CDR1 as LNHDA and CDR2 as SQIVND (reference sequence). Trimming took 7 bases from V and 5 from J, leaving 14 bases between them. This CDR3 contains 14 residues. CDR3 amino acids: CASNGGRWNEKLFF. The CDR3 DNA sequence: TGTGCCAGTAATGGAGGCAGGTGGAATGAAAAACTGTTTTTT.

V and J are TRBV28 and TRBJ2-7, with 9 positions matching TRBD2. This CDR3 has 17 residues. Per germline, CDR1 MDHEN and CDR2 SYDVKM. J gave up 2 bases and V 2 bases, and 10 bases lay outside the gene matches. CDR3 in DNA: TGTGCCAGCAGTTTACCCATTAGCGGGAGCGGAACCTACGAGCAGTACTTC. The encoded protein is CASSLPISGSGTYEQYF.

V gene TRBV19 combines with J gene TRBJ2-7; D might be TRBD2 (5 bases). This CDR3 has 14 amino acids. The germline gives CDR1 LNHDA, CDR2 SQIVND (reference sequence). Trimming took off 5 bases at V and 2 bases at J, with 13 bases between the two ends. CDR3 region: CASSARTEAYEQYF. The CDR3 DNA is TGTGCCAGTAGTGCTAGGACGGAGGCCTACGAGCAGTACTTC.

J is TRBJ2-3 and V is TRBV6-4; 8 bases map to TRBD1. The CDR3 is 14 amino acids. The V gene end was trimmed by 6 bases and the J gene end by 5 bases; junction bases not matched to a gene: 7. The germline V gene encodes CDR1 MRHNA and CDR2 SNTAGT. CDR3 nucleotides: TGTGCCAGCAGCGAGGGACAGGCAGAAGATACGCAGTATTTT. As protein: CASSEGQAEDTQYF.

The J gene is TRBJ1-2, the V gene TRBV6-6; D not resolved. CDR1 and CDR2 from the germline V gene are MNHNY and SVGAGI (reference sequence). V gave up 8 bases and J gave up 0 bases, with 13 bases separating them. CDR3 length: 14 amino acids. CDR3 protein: CASGVRRANYGYTF. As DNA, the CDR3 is TGTGCCAGCGGTGTGAGGCGAGCTAACTATGGCTACACCTTC.

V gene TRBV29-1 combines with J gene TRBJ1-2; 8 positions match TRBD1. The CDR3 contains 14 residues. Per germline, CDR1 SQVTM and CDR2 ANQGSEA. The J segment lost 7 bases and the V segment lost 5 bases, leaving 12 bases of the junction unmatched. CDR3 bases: TGCAGCGTTCCCCACCCCCAGGGGGCGAGTGGCTACACCTTC. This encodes CSVPHPQGASGYTF.

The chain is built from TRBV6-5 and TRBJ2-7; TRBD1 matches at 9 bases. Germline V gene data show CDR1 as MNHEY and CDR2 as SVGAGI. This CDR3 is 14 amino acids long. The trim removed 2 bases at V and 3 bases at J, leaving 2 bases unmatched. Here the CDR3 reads CASSYRDRDYEQYF. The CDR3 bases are TGTGCCAGCAGTTACCGGGACAGGGACTACGAGCAGTACTTC.